Following are 2 T cell receptor beta chains from one sample sequenced in a study of control samples from healthy donors and cancer patients. Only in-frame clones appear in the TCRdb table, and some are missing; sequencing was by immunoSEQ multiplex PCR. The sample contains roughly 130,000 clones, 85% to 95% of which appear only once. The material sequenced was blood. The receptors were gathered from a man in his late teens or twenties in good health.

The chain couples TRBV7-9 to TRBJ2-7; 7 nucleotides match TRBD1. J lost 2 bases, V lost 0 bases, and 4 bases had no gene match. The CDR3 has 15 residues. CDR1 and CDR2 (germline): SEHNR, FQNEAQ (reference sequence). The CDR3 DNA reads as TGTGCCAGCAGCTTAGCCGGGACAGATCCCTACGAGCAGTACTTC. Residues: CASSLAGTDPYEQYF.

The chain couples TRBV30 to TRBJ1-6; 7 bases fit TRBD1. V was clipped by 3 bases and J by 2 bases; unmatched bases: 10. The CDR3 totals 17 residues. Germline V gene sequence: CDR1 GTSNPN, CDR2 SVGIG (reference sequence). The CDR3 loop is CAWSRQGLRTYNSPLHF. The DNA of the CDR3 is TGTGCCTGGAGCCGACAGGGCTTGAGGACCTATAATTCACCCCTCCACTTT.